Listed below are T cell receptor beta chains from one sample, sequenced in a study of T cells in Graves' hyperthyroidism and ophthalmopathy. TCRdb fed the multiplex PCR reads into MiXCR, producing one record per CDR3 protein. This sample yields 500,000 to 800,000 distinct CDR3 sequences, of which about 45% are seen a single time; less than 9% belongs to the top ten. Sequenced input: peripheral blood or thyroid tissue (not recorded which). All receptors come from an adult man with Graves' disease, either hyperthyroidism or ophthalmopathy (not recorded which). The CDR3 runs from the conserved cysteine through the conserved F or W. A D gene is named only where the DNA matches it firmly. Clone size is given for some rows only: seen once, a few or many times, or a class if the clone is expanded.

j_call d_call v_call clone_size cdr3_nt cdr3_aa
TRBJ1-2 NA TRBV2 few TGTGCCAGCAGTGGGGCGCGACCGAGGGATGGCTACACCTTC CASSGARPRDGYTF
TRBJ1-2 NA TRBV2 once TGTGCCAGCAGTGAAAAACAGGTCAACTCCTTC CASSEKQVNSF
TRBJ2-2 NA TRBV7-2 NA TGTGCCAGCAGCTTAGGGAGACAGAGCACCGGGGAGCTGTTTTTT CASSLGRQSTGELFF
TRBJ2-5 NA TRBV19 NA TGTGCCAGTAGTACCGGGGACCGCCCAGAGGAGACCCAGTGCTTC CASSTGDRPEETQCF
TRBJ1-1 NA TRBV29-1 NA TGCAGCTTAGGGAGCGGGTACGCTGAAGCTTTCTTT CSLGSGYAEAFF
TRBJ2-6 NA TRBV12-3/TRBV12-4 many TGTGCCAGCAGCCTCGGACCGGTCGGGGCCAACGTCCTGACTTTC CASSLGPVGANVLTF
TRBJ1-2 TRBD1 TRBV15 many TGTGCCACCAGCGTCGACAGGGGCCATGGCTACACCTTC CATSVDRGHGYTF
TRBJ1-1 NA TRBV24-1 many TGTGCCACCAGTGATTTGGGTACTGAAGCTTTCTTT CATSDLGTEAFF
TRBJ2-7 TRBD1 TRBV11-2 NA TGTGCCAGCAGCTTGATGGACAGGGGGGACTACGAGCAGTACTTC CASSLMDRGDYEQYF
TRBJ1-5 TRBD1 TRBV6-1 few TGTGCCAGCAGTCCGACAGGGCCCAGCAATCAGCCCCAGCATTTT CASSPTGPSNQPQHF
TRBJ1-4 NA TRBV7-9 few TGTGCCAGCAGCCCGTCTCGAGGGACTAATGAAAAACTGTTTTTT CASSPSRGTNEKLFF
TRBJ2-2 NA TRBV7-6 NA TGTGCCAGCAGCTTAGGCTCCCCTTTTGGGGGAACCGGGGAGCTGTTTTTT CASSLGSPFGGTGELFF
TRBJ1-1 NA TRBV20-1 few TGCAGTGCTAGCCGGGGAGGGGGTAACACTGAAGCTTTCTTT CSASRGGGNTEAFF
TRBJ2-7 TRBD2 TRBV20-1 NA TGCAGTGCTAGGGCTAGCGGGAGGGCGACCTACGAGCAGTACTTC CSARASGRATYEQYF
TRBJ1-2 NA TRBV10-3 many TGTGCCATCAGTCAATATGGACAGCAGAACTATGGCTACACCTTC CAISQYGQQNYGYTF
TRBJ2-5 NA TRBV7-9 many TGTGCCAGCAGCCCGGGCCAGACGCAAGAGACCCAGTACTTC CASSPGQTQETQYF
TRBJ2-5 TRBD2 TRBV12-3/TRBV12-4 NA TGTGCCAGCAGGACCCTAGCGGGGGGATCGGAGACCCAGTACTTC CASRTLAGGSETQYF
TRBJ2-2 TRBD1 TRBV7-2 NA TGTGCCAGCAGCGGACAGGGTAGCGCCGGGGAGCTGTTTTTT CASSGQGSAGELFF
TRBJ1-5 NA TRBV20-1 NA TGCAGTGCTAGAACCACGGGCAATCAGCCCCAGCATTTT CSARTTGNQPQHF
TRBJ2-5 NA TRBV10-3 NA TGTGCCAGCAGTTACTCGATTAGTAGTAGAGAGACCCAGTACTTC CASSYSISSRETQYF
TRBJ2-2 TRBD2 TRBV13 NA TGTGCCAGCAGCTTGGGACTAGCGGGGCCCGGGGAGCTGTTTTTT CASSLGLAGPGELFF
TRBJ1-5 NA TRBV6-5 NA TGTGCCAGCAGACAGCACCTCAATCAGCCCCAGCATTTT CASRQHLNQPQHF
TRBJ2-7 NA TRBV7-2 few TGTGCCAGCAGCTTAGGGCCCCGGGGCGAGCAGTACTTC CASSLGPRGEQYF
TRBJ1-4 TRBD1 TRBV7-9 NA TGTGCCAGCAGCCGATGGACAGGGGCGAGTACTAATGAAAAACTGTTTTTT CASSRWTGASTNEKLFF
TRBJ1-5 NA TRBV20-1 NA TGCAGTGCTAGAGATTGGGGGTCAGGCAATCAGCCCCAGCATTTT CSARDWGSGNQPQHF
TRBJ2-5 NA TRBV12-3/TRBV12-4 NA TGTGCCAGCAGTTACGGGGGGCTTAAAGAGACCCAGTACTTC CASSYGGLKETQYF
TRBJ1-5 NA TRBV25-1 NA TGTGCCAGCAGTGCGTCTCAGGGTAGCAATCAGCCCCAGCATTTT CASSASQGSNQPQHF
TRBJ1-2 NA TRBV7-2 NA TGTGCCAGCAGCCAAGACAGCTCAGCTAACTATGGCTACACCTTC CASSQDSSANYGYTF
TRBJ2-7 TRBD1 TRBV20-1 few TGCAGTGCTGGACCGGGACAGTTATCCCGCGAGCAGTACTTC CSAGPGQLSREQYF
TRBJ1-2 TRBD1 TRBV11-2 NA TGTGCCAGCAGCCCCCCGACAGGGTATGGCTACACCTTC CASSPPTGYGYTF
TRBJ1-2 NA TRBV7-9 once TGTGCCAGCAGTCCCGGACCGTCAGTAGGGTATGGCTACACCTTC CASSPGPSVGYGYTF
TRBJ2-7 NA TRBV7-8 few TGTGCCAGCAGCTCCCGCCGGGACTTTAAAGACGAGCAGTACTTC CASSSRRDFKDEQYF
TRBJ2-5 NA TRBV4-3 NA TGCGCCAGCAGCCAAGGCCCGTGGGAGACCCAGTACTTC CASSQGPWETQYF
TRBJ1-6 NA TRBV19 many TGTGCCAGTAGTATAGCGGACGGAAATTCACCCCTCCACTTT CASSIADGNSPLHF
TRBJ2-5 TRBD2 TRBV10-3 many TGTGCCATTCTAGCGGGTGAGACCCAGTACTTC CAILAGETQYF
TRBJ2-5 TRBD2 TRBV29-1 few TGCAGCGTTGAAGATAATCGAGCGGGAGGGCGGGAGACCCAGTACTTC CSVEDNRAGGRETQYF
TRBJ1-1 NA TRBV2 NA TGTGCCAGCCGACAGAGCACTGAAGCTTTCTTT CASRQSTEAFF
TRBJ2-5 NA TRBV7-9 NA TGTGCCAGCAGCCCGACGGGACACACTCAAGAGACCCAGTACTTC CASSPTGHTQETQYF
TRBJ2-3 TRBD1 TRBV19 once TGTGCCAGTAGTATCCTGACAGGGAGAAGCACAGATACGCAGTATTTT CASSILTGRSTDTQYF
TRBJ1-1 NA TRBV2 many TGTGCCAGCATTCCAAGGGCGAACACTGAAGCTTTCTTT CASIPRANTEAFF
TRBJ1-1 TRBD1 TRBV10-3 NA TGTGCCAGCAACGACAGGGTAGTCACTGAAGCTTTCTTT CASNDRVVTEAFF
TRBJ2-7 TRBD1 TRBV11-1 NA TGTGCCAGCAGCCCCAGGGGGACAGGAAACTCCTACGAGCAGTACTTC CASSPRGTGNSYEQYF
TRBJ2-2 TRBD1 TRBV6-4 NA TGTGCCAGCAGTGACCCTAGACAGGGGGCGGCCGGGGAGCTGTTTTTT CASSDPRQGAAGELFF
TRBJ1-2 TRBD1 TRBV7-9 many TGTGCCAGCAGCCCCGGGACAGGGAGCTATGGCTACACCTTC CASSPGTGSYGYTF
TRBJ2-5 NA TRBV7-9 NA TGTGCCAGCAGCGAGGGTCTTATTAAAGAGACCCAGTACTTC CASSEGLIKETQYF
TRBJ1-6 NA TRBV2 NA TGTGCCAGCAGTTTCGGGTTTGGCAATTCACCCCTCCACTTT CASSFGFGNSPLHF
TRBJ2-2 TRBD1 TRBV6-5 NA TGTGCCAGCAAAAGTGAGAGACAGGGGAACACCGGGGAGCTGTTTTTT CASKSERQGNTGELFF
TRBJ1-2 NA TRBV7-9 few TGTGCCAGCAGCTTAGGACAGGTTGCTAACTATGGCTACACCTTC CASSLGQVANYGYTF
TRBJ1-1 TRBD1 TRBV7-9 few TGTGCCAGCAGCAGGTGGGACAGCCAGAACACTGAAGCTTTCTTT CASSRWDSQNTEAFF
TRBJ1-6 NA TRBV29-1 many TGCAGCGTCCGGGACACAAATAATTCACCCCTCCACTTT CSVRDTNNSPLHF
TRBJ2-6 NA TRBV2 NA TGTGCCAGCCGGGACAGGGCCAACGTCCTGACTTTC CASRDRANVLTF
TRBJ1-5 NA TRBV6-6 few TGTGCCAGCAGTTACTCCGGGGGGATCCTCAATCAGCCCCAGCATTTT CASSYSGGILNQPQHF
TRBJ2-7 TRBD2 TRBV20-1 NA TGCAGTGCTAGCCTGATAGCGGGAGGAAACGAGCAGTACTTC CSASLIAGGNEQYF
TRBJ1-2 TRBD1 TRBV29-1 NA TGCAGCAGTACAGGGGATGGCTACACCTTC CSSTGDGYTF
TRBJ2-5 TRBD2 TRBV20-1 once TGCAGTGCTAGGCCAGCGGGACTACAAGAGACCCAGTACTTC CSARPAGLQETQYF
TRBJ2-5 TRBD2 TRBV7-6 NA TGTGCCAGCAGCTACGGGACTAGCGAGACCCAGTACTTC CASSYGTSETQYF
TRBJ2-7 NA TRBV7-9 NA TGTGCCAGCATCACAGGGGAAGCGGGCGAGCAGTACTTC CASITGEAGEQYF
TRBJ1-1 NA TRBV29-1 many TGCAGCGTTGAAGGTCCAGGGAGTGAAGCTTTCTTT CSVEGPGSEAFF
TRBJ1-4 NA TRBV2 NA TGTGCCAGCAGACAGGCGGAGGAAGCTAATGAAAAACTGTTTTTT CASRQAEEANEKLFF